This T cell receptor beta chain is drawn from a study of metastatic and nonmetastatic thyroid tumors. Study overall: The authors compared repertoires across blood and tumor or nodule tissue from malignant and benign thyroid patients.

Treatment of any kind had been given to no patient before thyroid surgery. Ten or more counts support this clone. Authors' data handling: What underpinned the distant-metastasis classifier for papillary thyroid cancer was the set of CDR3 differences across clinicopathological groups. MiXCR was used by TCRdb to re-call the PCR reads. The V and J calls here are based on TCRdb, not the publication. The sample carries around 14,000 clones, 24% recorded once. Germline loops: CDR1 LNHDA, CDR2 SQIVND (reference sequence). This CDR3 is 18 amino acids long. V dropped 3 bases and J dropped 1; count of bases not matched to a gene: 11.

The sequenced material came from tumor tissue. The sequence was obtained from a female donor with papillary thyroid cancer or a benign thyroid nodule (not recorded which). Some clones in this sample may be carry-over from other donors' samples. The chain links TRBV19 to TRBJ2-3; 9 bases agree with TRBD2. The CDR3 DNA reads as TGTGCCAGTAGTATGGGGCGGGAGGGCCTTCGGGGCACAGATACGCAGTATTTT. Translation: CASSMGREGLRGTDTQYF.